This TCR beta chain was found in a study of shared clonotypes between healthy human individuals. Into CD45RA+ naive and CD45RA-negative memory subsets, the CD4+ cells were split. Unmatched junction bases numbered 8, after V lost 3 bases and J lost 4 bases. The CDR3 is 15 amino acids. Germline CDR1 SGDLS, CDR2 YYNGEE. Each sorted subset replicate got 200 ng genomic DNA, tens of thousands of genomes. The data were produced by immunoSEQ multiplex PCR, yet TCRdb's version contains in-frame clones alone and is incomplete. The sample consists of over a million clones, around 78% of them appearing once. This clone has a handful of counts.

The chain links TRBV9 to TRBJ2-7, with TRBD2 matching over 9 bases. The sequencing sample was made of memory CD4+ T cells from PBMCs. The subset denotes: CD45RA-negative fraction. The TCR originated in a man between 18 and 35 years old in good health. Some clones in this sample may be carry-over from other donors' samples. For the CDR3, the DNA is TGTGCCAGCAGCGCCCGAGCGGGAGGTGGATACGAGCAGTACTTC. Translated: CASSARAGGGYEQYF.